This record concerns one TCR beta chain sequence. There are 12 residues in the CDR3. Germline loops: CDR1 SEHNR, CDR2 FQNEAQ (reference sequence). The ends were cut back, 3 bases at V and 6 bases at J, with 9 bases in the middle. The data stem from a study of blood T cell repertoires in COVID-19. Study-wide context: The study drew acute and convalescent COVID-19 samples from the United States, Italy and Spain. PBMCs, B-cell-depleted T cells, or T cells were the source of the cDNA or gDNA that made up the material.

Original analysis: By means of reference gene primer amplification, nucleated cell counts were estimated. The table came from immunoSEQ multiplex PCR; TCRdb's copy has only in-frame clones and leaves some out. The V and J calls and clone size were taken over from that table, and D and trimming were inferred from the DNA. The table lists approximately 100,000 clones, roughly 92% of them singletons. This TCR was recovered from a man between 65 and 85 years old with acute or convalescent COVID-19. The sample taken for sequencing was peripheral blood. The J gene is TRBJ2-7, the V gene TRBV7-9; D possibly corresponds to TRBD1 (5 bases). The CDR3 DNA follows: TGTGCCAGCAGCTTTAGGGGCCCCGAGCAGTACTTC. It yields the protein CASSFRGPEQYF.